This T cell receptor beta chain appears in the sequencing data of a study of CD8 T cells in Susac syndrome. Study-wide background: Within the group of sequenced Susac syndrome patients, five or six had active disease and roughly eight were in remission. There were Susac syndrome patients who were therapy-naive at blood draw, others on corticosteroids, and others on intravenous immunoglobulin alone.

With regard to this clonotype: Its cognate antigen is unknown.

Study-wide points: As the study acknowledged, the number of individuals in its TCR sequencing and HLA analysis was relatively small.

Random hexamers were used to reverse transcribe an amount of roughly 0.5 to 1 ug RNA. The TCR beta CDR3 was amplified by immunoSEQ multiplex PCR across 54 Vbeta, 13 Jbeta. From the immunoSEQ multiplex PCR reads, TCRdb called clonotypes with MiXCR, one entry per CDR3 protein. The sample has 85,000 to 130,000 distinct CDR3 sequences; 94% are singletons. The germline V and J ends were trimmed by 3 bases and 0 bases, with 6 bases remaining between them. The CDR3 spans 13 residues. CDR1 and CDR2 (germline): DFQATT, SNEGSKA (reference sequence). This receptor was taken from a human donor with Susac syndrome. What was sequenced was CD8+ T cells from PBMCs. The rearrangement joins TRBV20-1 to TRBJ2-1; D remains unclear. DNA of the CDR3: TGCAGTGCTAGCCAGAGCTCCTACAATGAGCAGTTCTTC. Residues: CSASQSSYNEQFF.